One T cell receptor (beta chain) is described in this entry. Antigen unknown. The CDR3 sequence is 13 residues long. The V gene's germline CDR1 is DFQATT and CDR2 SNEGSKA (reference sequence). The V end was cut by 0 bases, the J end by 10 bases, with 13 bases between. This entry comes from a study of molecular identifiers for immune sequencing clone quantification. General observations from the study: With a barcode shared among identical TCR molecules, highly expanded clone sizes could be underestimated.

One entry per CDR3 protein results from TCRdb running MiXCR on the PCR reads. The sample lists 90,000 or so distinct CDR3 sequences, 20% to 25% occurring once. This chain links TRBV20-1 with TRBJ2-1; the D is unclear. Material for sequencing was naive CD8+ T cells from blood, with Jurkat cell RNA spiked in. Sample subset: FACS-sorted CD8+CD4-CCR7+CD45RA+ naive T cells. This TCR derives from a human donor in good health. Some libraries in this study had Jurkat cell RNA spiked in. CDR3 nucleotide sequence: TGCAGTGCTAGAGACCTTGTGGCTCTGGAGCAGTTCTTC. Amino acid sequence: CSARDLVALEQFF.